This is a list of T cell receptor beta chains from one sample in a study of T cells in Graves' hyperthyroidism and ophthalmopathy. TCRdb called the multiplex PCR reads again in MiXCR, with one record for every CDR3 protein. The data hold approximately 270,000 distinct CDR3 sequences, with more than 12% observed a single time. Source material: blood. Every receptor here comes from a woman aged 40 to 55 with Graves' hyperthyroidism that later progressed to Graves' ophthalmopathy. Each CDR3 is given with its conserved first and last residue. The D gene is left open where the match is weak. Clone size is stated in some rows and not others, as once, few, many or a class when expanded.

TGTGCCAACGGAAGACATGAGCAGTTCTTC,CANGRHEQFF,TRBV2,-,TRBJ2-1,-
TGTGCCAGTAGTAACCCCTACAATGAGCAGTTCTTC,CASSNPYNEQFF,TRBV19,-,TRBJ2-1,-
TGTGCCAGCAGTATGAGCGGGACCTACAATGAGCAGTTCTTC,CASSMSGTYNEQFF,TRBV2,TRBD2,TRBJ2-1,many
TGTGCCAGCAGTTTATTAGGGCTAGCGGGAGTGTCAGAGACCCAGTACTTC,CASSLLGLAGVSETQYF,TRBV28,TRBD2,TRBJ2-5,-
TGTGCCAGCAGCCCTCCCGCCGGGGGCTCTGGGGCCAACGTCCTGACTTTC,CASSPPAGGSGANVLTF,TRBV9,-,TRBJ2-6,many
TGTGCCAGCAGTCCCACGATTCAGGATACGCAGTATTTT,CASSPTIQDTQYF,TRBV7-9,-,TRBJ2-3,-
TGCGCCAGCAGCCACGGTCTTCGGACTAGCGGACCCTACAATGAGCAGTTCTTC,CASSHGLRTSGPYNEQFF,TRBV5-1,TRBD2,TRBJ2-1,many
TGTGCCAGCAGCCCGCACGCGATCGAGTCTGGAAACACCATATATTTT,CASSPHAIESGNTIYF,TRBV9,-,TRBJ1-3,-
TGTGCCAGCAGTTTATTAGGGGACAGATACGAGCAGTACTTC,CASSLLGDRYEQYF,TRBV28,TRBD1,TRBJ2-7,many
TGTGCCAGCAGTTCTCTAGCGGGAGGGATAGATACGCAGTATTTT,CASSSLAGGIDTQYF,TRBV27,TRBD2,TRBJ2-3,many
TGTGCCAGCAGTTCCCCCACAGGCCTTGGGAACACTGAAGCTTTCTTT,CASSSPTGLGNTEAFF,TRBV28,-,TRBJ1-1,many
TGTGCCAGCAGTAAGGCCGGTGCAACTAATGAAAAACTGTTTTTT,CASSKAGATNEKLFF,TRBV12-3/TRBV12-4,-,TRBJ1-4,few
TGTGCCAGCAGTTATTTGGAGGGGAGCTACTACGAGCAGTACTTC,CASSYLEGSYYEQYF,TRBV6-1,-,TRBJ2-7,few
TGTGCCAGCAGTGAGGGCAGGGGCCACGAGCAGTACTTC,CASSEGRGHEQYF,TRBV2,-,TRBJ2-7,many
TGCAGTGCTATAATACAGGGGGCTGGGTACGAGCAGTACTTC,CSAIIQGAGYEQYF,TRBV20-1,TRBD1,TRBJ2-7,many
TGCGCCAGCAGGGACGGTCATCCAGATACGCAGTATTTT,CASRDGHPDTQYF,TRBV10-2,-,TRBJ2-3,-
TGTGTGGTAGGGCTACTATCCTATGGCTACACCTTC,CVVGLLSYGYTF,TRBV28,-,TRBJ1-2,many
TGTGCCAGTAGTTCAGGACGGACTGCGACTTATAGCAATCAGCCCCAGCATTTT,CASSSGRTATYSNQPQHF,TRBV19,-,TRBJ1-5,-
TGCGCCAGCCGTCTTGAAAGGGGGGGAAGCGAGCAGTACTTC,CASRLERGGSEQYF,TRBV5-1,-,TRBJ2-7,many
TGTGCCAGCAGCGGGACTAGTGAGACCCAGTACTTC,CASSGTSETQYF,TRBV2,TRBD2,TRBJ2-5,many
TGTGCCAGCAGTACAGGGGGCGGCTCTGGGGCCAACGTCCTGACTTTC,CASSTGGGSGANVLTF,TRBV6-1,TRBD1,TRBJ2-6,few
TGTGCCAGAGTCTTGGGCGAAAAACTGTTTTTT,CARVLGEKLFF,TRBV25-1,-,TRBJ1-4,-
TGTGCCAGCTCACCCCAGGGGGCTCGTGGGACCGGGGAGCTGTTTTTT,CASSPQGARGTGELFF,TRBV18,TRBD1,TRBJ2-2,few
TGTGCCACTTCAGAAGGGGGCGTAAATGAGCAGTTCTTC,CATSEGGVNEQFF,TRBV10-3,TRBD1,TRBJ2-1,many
TGCGCCAGCAGCCCGTACGGGACTAGCGGGAGTGAGACCCAGTACTTC,CASSPYGTSGSETQYF,TRBV5-1,TRBD2,TRBJ2-5,-
TGTGCCAGCAGCTTAGGCGGGACAGGGGGCGTGGAGACCCAGTACTTC,CASSLGGTGGVETQYF,TRBV7-2,TRBD1,TRBJ2-5,many
TGCAGTGCTAGAGATGTAGGGACTAGTAATTCCATGGGCGAGCAGTACTTC,CSARDVGTSNSMGEQYF,TRBV20-1,TRBD2,TRBJ2-7,few
TGTGCCAGCAGTAACGGACAGACACTTAGCACAGATACGCAGTATTTT,CASSNGQTLSTDTQYF,TRBV2,-,TRBJ2-3,many
TGTGCCAGCAGATCGGGACTAGCGGCCTACAATGAGCAGTTCTTC,CASRSGLAAYNEQFF,TRBV5-6,TRBD2,TRBJ2-1,-
TGCAGTGCCCTAGGGGGGGCTAGCGGGACCCTCTCCTACGAGCAGTACTTC,CSALGGASGTLSYEQYF,TRBV20-1,TRBD2,TRBJ2-7,many
TGTGCCAGCAGCCCCCGTGAGGGCAGCGCTAACTATGGCTACACCTTC,CASSPREGSANYGYTF,TRBV11-3,-,TRBJ1-2,-